These 16 T cell receptor beta chains were all obtained from the same sample, sequenced in a study of T cells in Graves' hyperthyroidism and ophthalmopathy. Amplification of TCR beta CDR3 regions used RNA as the template. A set of HTBI primers served as the primers for a first-round RT-PCR of the TCR CDR3. TCRdb recomputed calls from the multiplex PCR reads with MiXCR, one row per CDR3 protein. Here the sample spans 660,000 or so distinct CDR3 sequences, about 45% being singletons. The material sequenced was peripheral blood or thyroid tissue (not recorded which). The source is an adult man with Graves' disease, either hyperthyroidism or ophthalmopathy (not recorded which).

The V call is TRBV9, the J call TRBJ2-3; D uncertain. V was clipped by 0 bases and J by 2 bases, with 10 bases between them. The CDR3 consists of 15 residues. Germline CDR1 reads SGDLS; CDR2 reads YYNGEE. The CDR3 nucleotides read TGTGCCAGCAGCGTAGGTCTCGCTTCCACAGATACGCAGTATTTT. Translation: CASSVGLASTDTQYF.

V is TRBV9 and J is TRBJ1-2; 7 nucleotides line up with TRBD1. This CDR3 comprises 17 residues. The V and J ends lost 3 bases and 0 bases, in that order; junction bases with no gene match: 11. Looked up from germline, CDR1 is SGDLS and CDR2 is YYNGEE. The chain's CDR3 is CASSAWDRGPANYGYTF. In nucleotides, the CDR3 is TGTGCCAGCAGCGCCTGGGACAGAGGGCCAGCTAACTATGGCTACACCTTC.

This clonotype has at least ten counts. The chain recombines TRBV7-8 with TRBJ1-1; maybe TRBD1 (5 bases). This CDR3 comprises 14 residues. V lost 5 bases and J 1 base, leaving 11 bases between the germline ends. Germline values: CDR1 SGHVS, CDR2 FQNEAQ. DNA of the CDR3: TGTGCCAGCAGCCCCGCGGGACGGAACACTGAAGCTTTCTTT. Its translation is CASSPAGRNTEAFF.

This rearrangement joins TRBV20-1 to TRBJ2-5; no firm D call. The J call could be wrong; TRBJ2-1 is a better fit for the DNA end. Per germline, CDR1 DFQATT and CDR2 SNEGSKA (reference sequence). The CDR3 runs to 12 residues. This chain's CDR3 is CSARGTLNEQFF. The CDR3 coding sequence is TGCAGTGCTAGAGGGACCCTAAATGAGCAGTTCTTC.

This sequence joins TRBV9 and TRBJ1-2; D unresolved. With 1 base removed from V and 8 bases from J, the gap between germline ends came to 6 bases. The CDR3 consists of 11 residues. Germline CDR1 is SGDLS and CDR2 is YYNGEE. CDR3 residues: CASSVNDGYTF. The CDR3 nucleotides read TGTGCCAGCAGCGTAAACGACGGCTACACCTTC.

This chain uses TRBV7-6 with TRBJ2-7; weak D call: TRBD2 (5 bases). The CDR3 totals 15 residues. Germline assignment: CDR1 SGHVS and CDR2 FNYEAQ. V gave up 1 base and J gave up 6 bases, with 16 bases separating them. CDR3 in DNA: TGTGCCAGCAGCTTAGTTCTCGGGGTATCTGGCGAGCAGTACTTC. Protein sequence: CASSLVLGVSGEQYF.

The rearrangement uses TRBV29-1 and TRBJ1-2, with D maybe TRBD1 (6 bases). The CDR3 covers 12 residues. The germline V gene has CDR1 SQVTM and CDR2 ANQGSEA. V lost 8 bases to trimming and J lost 8 bases, with 18 bases between them. Written as DNA, the CDR3 is TGCAGCTTGGATCCGGGGGCCGGGGGCTACACCTTC. It translates to CSLDPGAGGYTF.

This clonotype was seen repeatedly, ten times or more. This rearrangement joins TRBV7-2 to TRBJ1-4; weak D call: TRBD1 (5 bases). From germline, CDR1 is SGHTA and CDR2 FQGNSA. V was clipped by 6 bases and J by 8 bases, with 13 bases between them. This CDR3 region has 13 residues. The CDR3 nucleotides are TGTGCCAGCAGTTTGGGGGGGGACGAAAAACTGTTTTTT. Its translation: CASSLGGDEKLFF. Drawing the rest from reference TRBV7-2 and TRBJ1-4, the complete variable domain is GAGVSQSPSNKVTEKGKDVELRCDPISGHTALYWYRQSLGQGLEFLIYFQGNSAPDKSGLPSDRFSAERTGGSVSTLTIQRTQQEDSAVYLCASSLGGDEKLFFGSGTQLSVL.

J is TRBJ1-5 and V is TRBV9, with no clear D. There are 11 residues in the CDR3. Per the germline V gene, CDR1 is SGDLS and CDR2 is YYNGEE. Deletions cut 2 bases from V and 13 bases from J, with 10 bases between. The CDR3 region has the DNA TGTGCCAGCAGCGTGGGAGCGGGGCAGCATTTT. Translated, it gives CASSVGAGQHF.

The V and J genes are TRBV7-6 and TRBJ2-7, with TRBD2 matching 9 bases. Trimming at V came to 1 base and at J to 5 bases, leaving 9 bases not matched to a gene. Germline values: CDR1 SGHVS, CDR2 FNYEAQ. This CDR3 contains 16 residues. The CDR3 coding sequence is TGTGCCAGCAGCTTAGGGGCTAGCGGGAATTTCCACGAGCAGTACTTC. Its translation: CASSLGASGNFHEQYF.

The chain carries TRBV25-1 and TRBJ1-5; unclear D gene. The CDR3 sequence is 10 residues long. The V gene lost 1 base and the J gene lost 15 bases, with 7 bases spanning the gap. Germline V gene lookup returns CDR1 MGHDK and CDR2 SYGVNS. The CDR3 spells CASSEFSGHF. In nucleotides, the CDR3 is TGTGCCAGCAGTGAATTCTCCGGGCATTTT.

In its sample, this clonotype was seen many times. The J gene is TRBJ2-5, the V gene TRBV6-5, with D unresolved. The V end lost 8 bases, the J end lost 1 base, and 11 bases lay between the germline ends. CDR1 and CDR2 (germline): MNHEY, SVGAGI. CDR3 length: 13 amino acids. The CDR3 spells CASGRQGQETQYF. Here the CDR3 DNA reads TGTGCCAGCGGTCGACAAGGCCAAGAGACCCAGTACTTC.

This clonotype was picked up many times. This chain joins TRBV12-3 or TRBV12-4 and TRBJ2-5; D unclear. Deletions cut 5 bases from V and 5 bases from J, with 15 bases between. This CDR3 comprises 14 residues. The CDR3: CASSPRAQRETQYF. The CDR3 coding sequence is TGTGCCAGCAGTCCTCGGGCCCAACGGGAGACCCAGTACTTC.

About this clonotype: A much larger clone lies one base from this, so it may be a read error. The chain couples TRBV2 to TRBJ1-3, with D possibly being TRBD1 (6 bases). The germline CDR1 and CDR2 sequences are SNHLY and FYNNEI. The CDR3 is 15 residues long. CDR3 DNA sequence: TGTGCCCGCAGGGGACTCAGGACGTCTGGAAACACCATATATTTT. It is translated as CARRGLRTSGNTIYF. Full variable domain (outside the CDR3, taken from reference TRBV2 and TRBJ1-3): EPEVTQTPSHQVTQMGQEVILRCVPISNHLYFYWYRQILGQKVEFLVSFYNNEISEKSEIFDDQFSVERPDGSNFTLKIRSTKLEDSAMYFCARRGLRTSGNTIYFGEGSWLTVV.

Details on this clonotype: A much larger clone differs from this one at a single base, so this may be a read error. The V gene is TRBV7-2, the J gene TRBJ2-7; perhaps TRBD2 as D (6 bases). Germline CDR1 is SGHTA and CDR2 is FQGNSA. The CDR3 is 14 residues long. DNA of the CDR3: TGTGCCGGCAGCCCGGTGGATTTTGCGGGAGAGCAGTACTTC. Translation: CAGSPVDFAGEQYF. The complete variable domain, with remaining parts taken from reference TRBV7-2 and TRBJ2-7, reads GAGVSQSPSNKVTEKGKDVELRCDPISGHTALYWYRQSLGQGLEFLIYFQGNSAPDKSGLPSDRFSAERTGGSVSTLTIQRTQQEDSAVYLCAGSPVDFAGEQYFGPGTRLTVT.

This clonotype was counted at least ten times. The chain uses TRBV7-2 and TRBJ2-7, with TRBD2 identical over 10 bases. V gave up 5 bases and J gave up 5 bases; unmatched junction bases: 3. CDR3 length: 13 residues. Germline loops: CDR1 SGHTA, CDR2 FQGNSA. CDR3 region: CASSLGLANEQYF. The CDR3 coding sequence is TGTGCCAGCAGCCTGGGACTAGCGAACGAGCAGTACTTC.